The 9 T cell receptor beta chains given below trace back to one sample, sequenced in a study of tumor and adjacent non-tumor tissue in lung cancer. This sample's RNA came from whole unsorted tissue. The library came from three nested PCR rounds adapted from ARM-PCR protocols. Each CDR3 protein gets one entry after TCRdb re-called the multiplex PCR reads with MiXCR. The sample holds about 93,000 distinct CDR3 sequences, about 66% seen once. Sequencing used lung tumor tissue. Receptors were obtained from a man in his 60s with non-small cell lung cancer.

This clonotype came up a few times. The J gene is TRBJ2-5, the V gene TRBV30; the D is unclear. The CDR3 covers 11 residues. The ends were cut back, 0 bases at V and 5 bases at J, with 4 bases in the middle. Germline values: CDR1 GTSNPN, CDR2 SVGIG (reference sequence). This CDR3 is CAWSVLETQYF. In DNA form, the CDR3 reads TGTGCCTGGAGTGTACTTGAGACCCAGTACTTC.

The CDR3 reads CASSSRRGGLSVRDTQYF. CDR3 bases: TGTGCCAGCAGCTCGCGGCGGGGCGGACTGAGTGTCCGAGATACGCAGTATTTT. The rearrangement joins TRBV11-2 to TRBJ2-3; TRBD2 is a possible D gene (6 bases). The CDR3 has 18 amino acids. V lost 4 bases to trimming and J lost 5 bases, with 25 bases between them. Looked up from germline, CDR1 is SGHAT and CDR2 is FQNNGV.

Worth noting for this clonotype: This may stem from a read error, because a much larger clone lies one nucleotide away. The chain couples TRBV28 to TRBJ1-5, with a possible D match to TRBD1 (5 bases). From germline, CDR1 is MDHEN and CDR2 SYDVKM. The CDR3 is 14 residues long. Trimming stripped 5 bases from V and 10 bases from J, with 18 bases between. The CDR3 DNA reads TGTGCCAGCAGTCCGATATGGGGCGGTCATCCCCAGCATTTT. Encoded protein: CASSPIWGGHPQHF.

V is TRBV5-4 and J is TRBJ1-4; 7 nucleotides align to TRBD1. The V gene end was trimmed by 4 bases and the J gene end by 7 bases; junction bases not matched to a gene: 10. The CDR3 is 15 amino acids. The germline CDR1 and CDR2 sequences are SGHNT and YYREEE (reference sequence). The CDR3 DNA follows: TGTGCCAGCAGCGCGGTACAGGGGACTTTTGAAAAACTGTTTTTT. This gives the protein CASSAVQGTFEKLFF.

In the case of this clonotype: Compared with germline, one end of the junction differs, possibly owing to a read error. The chain recombines TRBV4-2 with TRBJ1-1, with no clear D. Germline CDR1 LGHNA, CDR2 YNFKEQ. This CDR3 comprises 13 residues. The CDR3 nucleotides read TGTGCAAGCAGCCAAGAAAAGGGAGGTGTAGTTTTCTTT. Its protein product is CASSQEKGGVVFF.

Ten or more counts support this clonotype. The chain uses TRBV11-2 and TRBJ2-2, with D possibly TRBD1 on 6 matching bases. The CDR3 is 14 residues long. V lost 5 bases and J lost 6, with 13 bases in between. CDR1 and CDR2 (germline): SGHAT, FQNNGV. The CDR3 spells CASSLDSQSGELFF. CDR3 DNA sequence: TGTGCCAGCAGCCTGGACAGTCAGTCCGGGGAGCTGTTTTTT. Supplemented by reference TRBV11-2 and TRBJ2-2, the full variable domain reads EAGVAQSPRYKIIEKRQSVAFWCNPISGHATLYWYQQILGQGPKLLIQFQNNGVVDDSQLPKDRFSAERLKGVDSTLKIQPAKLEDSAVYLCASSLDSQSGELFFGEGSRLTVL.

Comment on this clonotype: A read error may account for a junction end that differs from germline. The chain recombines TRBV7-3 with TRBJ1-2; no firm D call. There are 15 residues in the CDR3. The germline gives CDR1 SGHTA, CDR2 FQGTGA. The CDR3 DNA is TGTGCCAGCAGCCTAGACAAATACACAAACTATGGTTACACCTTC. Its protein product is CASSLDKYTNYGYTF.

Details on this clonotype: The junction and the germline gene differ at one end; a read error may be behind it. This chain connects TRBV4-1 to TRBJ1-5; D remains ambiguous. The CDR3 length is 15 residues. The germline V gene has CDR1 MGHRA and CDR2 YSYEKL. CDR3 in DNA: TGCGCCAGCCGCCAAGATGCGGGCAGAAATCAGCCCCAGCATTTT. This encodes CASRQDAGRNQPQHF.

The V call is TRBV12-3 or TRBV12-4, the J call TRBJ1-4, with TRBD1 as a possible D gene (5 bases). The V gene lost 11 bases and the J gene lost 7 bases, with 14 bases spanning the gap. The CDR3 length is 12 residues. CDR3 region: CALGAGSEKLFF. The CDR3 DNA reads TGTGCCCTAGGGGCAGGGTCTGAAAAACTGTTTTTT.